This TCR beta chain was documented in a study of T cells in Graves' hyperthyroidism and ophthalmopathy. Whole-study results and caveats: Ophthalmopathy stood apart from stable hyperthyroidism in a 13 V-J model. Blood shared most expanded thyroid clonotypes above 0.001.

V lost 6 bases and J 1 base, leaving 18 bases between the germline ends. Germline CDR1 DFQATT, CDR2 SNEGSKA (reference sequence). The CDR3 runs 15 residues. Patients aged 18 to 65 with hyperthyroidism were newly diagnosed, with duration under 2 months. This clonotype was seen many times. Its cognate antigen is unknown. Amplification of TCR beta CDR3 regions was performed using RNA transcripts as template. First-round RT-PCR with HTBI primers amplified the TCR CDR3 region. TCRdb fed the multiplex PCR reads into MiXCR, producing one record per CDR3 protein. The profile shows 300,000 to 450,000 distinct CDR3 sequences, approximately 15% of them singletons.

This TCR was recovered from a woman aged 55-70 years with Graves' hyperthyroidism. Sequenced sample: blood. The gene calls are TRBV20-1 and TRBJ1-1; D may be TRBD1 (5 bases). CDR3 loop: CSATSFGTGNTEAFF. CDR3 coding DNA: TGCAGTGCCACGTCTTTCGGGACGGGGAACACTGAAGCTTTCTTT.